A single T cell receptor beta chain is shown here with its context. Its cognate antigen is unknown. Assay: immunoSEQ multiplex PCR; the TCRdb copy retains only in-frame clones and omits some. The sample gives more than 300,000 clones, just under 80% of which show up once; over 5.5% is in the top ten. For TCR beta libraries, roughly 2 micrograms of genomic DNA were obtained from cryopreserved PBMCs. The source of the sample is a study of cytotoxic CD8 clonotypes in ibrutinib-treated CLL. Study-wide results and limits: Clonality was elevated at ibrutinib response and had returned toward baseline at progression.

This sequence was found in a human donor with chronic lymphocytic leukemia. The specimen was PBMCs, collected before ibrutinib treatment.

In nucleotides, the CDR3 is TGTGCCAGCAGTTATCGAATCGGCGGGGAGCTGTTTTTT. Translated, it gives CASSYRIGGELFF. V usage is TRBV6-5 and J usage is TRBJ2-2; D is unresolved. V shed 3 bases and J shed 7 bases, with 9 bases lying between them. Germline CDR1 is MNHEY and CDR2 is SVGAGI. The CDR3 extends over 13 amino acids.